The rows below give T cell receptor beta chains drawn from one sample of a study of OX40 agonist ivuxolimab in advanced cancers. The data were produced by immunoSEQ multiplex PCR, yet TCRdb's version contains in-frame clones alone and is incomplete. In the table there are some 70,000 clones, around 85% of which are singletons. The sequencing here drew on CD4+ or CD8+ T cells sorted from blood, taken in a trial of the OX40 agonist ivuxolimab. The receptors derive from an adult with an advanced solid tumor such as melanoma, head and neck, liver or kidney cancer. Both conserved end residues are part of each CDR3. The D gene is left open where the match is weak. Size tells how often a clone was seen (once, few, many) or the class of an expanded clone, and some rows leave it out.

j_call v_call d_call clone_size cdr3_aa cdr3_nt
TRBJ1-2 TRBV30 . . CAWIRGEVVYTF TGTGCCTGGATCCGGGGAGAGGTTGTCTACACCTTC
TRBJ1-3 TRBV9 . . CASSVEAGGRPGNTIYF TGTGCCAGCAGCGTAGAGGCGGGTGGGCGGCCCGGAAACACCATATATTTT
TRBJ2-5 TRBV19 . . CASSPTRQTQETQYF TGTGCCAGTAGTCCGACTCGACAGACGCAAGAGACCCAGTACTTC
TRBJ1-5 TRBV6-5 . . CASSPRQASNQPQHF TGTGCCAGCAGTCCACGACAGGCAAGCAATCAGCCCCAGCATTTT
TRBJ1-1 TRBV6-1 . . CASSEPGSPNTEAFF TGTGCCAGCAGTGAGCCCGGGAGCCCGAACACTGAAGCTTTCTTT
TRBJ2-2 TRBV7-7 . . CASSPGLDRYTGELFF TGTGCTAGCAGTCCTGGACTCGACAGGTACACCGGGGAGCTGTTTTTT
TRBJ1-2 TRBV28 TRBD1 few CASSFVDRANYGYTF TGTGCCAGCAGTTTCGTGGACAGGGCGAACTATGGCTACACCTTC
TRBJ1-1 TRBV7-9 TRBD1 . CASSRTGGMDYRAFF TGTGCCAGCAGCAGGACAGGGGGTATGGACTACAGAGCTTTCTTT
TRBJ2-2 TRBV5-1 TRBD2 . CASSLVDVAGGRELFF TGCGCCAGCAGCTTGGTGGATGTAGCGGGAGGAAGGGAGCTGTTTTTT
TRBJ1-4 TRBV6-6 TRBD1 . CASSHSGGSNEKLFF TGTGCCAGCAGTCACTCAGGGGGTTCTAATGAAAAACTGTTTTTT
TRBJ1-1 TRBV30 . . CAWSVSGGAAFF TGTGCCTGGAGTGTATCGGGGGGGGCAGCTTTCTTT
TRBJ1-5 TRBV19 . . CASSIGVPGGNQPQHF TGTGCCAGTAGTATAGGTGTTCCGGGGGGCAATCAGCCCCAGCATTTT
TRBJ2-3 TRBV7-8 . . CASSFRDPTDTQYF TGTGCCAGCAGCTTCCGGGACCCCACAGATACGCAGTATTTT
TRBJ2-4 TRBV7-2 . . CASSLAGEGIQYF TGTGCCAGCAGCTTAGCTGGGGAAGGCATTCAGTACTTC
TRBJ2-7 TRBV7-2 . . CASSRELDTSYEQYF TGTGCCAGCAGCCGAGAGTTGGACACCTCCTACGAGCAGTACTTC
TRBJ2-1 TRBV5-1 TRBD1 . CASSLPGTGEYNEQFF TGCGCCAGCAGCTTGCCCGGGACAGGGGAATACAATGAGCAGTTCTTC
TRBJ1-4 TRBV5-4 TRBD1 . CASSPTGGEKEKLFF TGTGCCAGCAGCCCTACAGGGGGCGAGAAAGAAAAACTGTTTTTT
TRBJ2-7 TRBV7-9 TRBD2 . CASSPLAGINEQYF TGTGCCAGCAGCCCCCTAGCGGGGATCAACGAGCAGTACTTC
TRBJ1-2 TRBV30 . . CAWRDTGLANYGYTF TGTGCCTGGAGGGATACCGGATTGGCTAACTATGGCTACACCTTC
TRBJ1-2 TRBV5-1 TRBD1 . CASSLVPDRADYGYTF TGCGCCAGCAGCTTGGTCCCAGACAGGGCGGACTATGGCTACACCTTC
TRBJ2-7 TRBV27 . once CASSLLTGFEQYF TGTGCCAGCAGTCTCCTAACAGGGTTCGAGCAGTACTTC
TRBJ2-7 TRBV30 TRBD2 few CAWSKGLEGEQYF TGTGCCTGGAGTAAGGGACTAGAGGGCGAGCAGTACTTC
TRBJ2-5 TRBV5-4 . . CASSLEPWNQETQYF TGTGCCAGCAGCTTGGAGCCCTGGAACCAAGAGACCCAGTACTTC
TRBJ1-6 TRBV7-9 TRBD1 . CASSYTGGDSPLHF TGTGCCAGCAGCTATACAGGGGGGGATTCACCCCTCCACTTT
TRBJ1-4 TRBV15 . medium-sized CATSRDGGPSEKLFF TGTGCCACCAGCAGAGACGGGGGGCCTAGTGAAAAACTGTTTTTT
TRBJ1-1 TRBV6-6 . . CASSPQGKYEAFF TGTGCCAGCAGCCCCCAGGGGAAATATGAAGCTTTCTTT
TRBJ2-3 TRBV11-2 . . CASSLYADTQYF TGTGCCAGCAGCTTATACGCAGATACGCAGTATTTT
TRBJ2-7 TRBV11-2 . . CASSLDFNIRSYEQYF TGTGCCAGCAGCTTAGATTTCAACATTCGCTCCTACGAGCAGTACTTC
TRBJ1-6 TRBV6-5 TRBD1 few CASGARQGNSPLHF TGTGCCAGCGGCGCGCGACAGGGGAATTCACCCCTCCACTTT
TRBJ2-3 TRBV18 . . CASSPPGRGRGPGTQYF TGTGCCAGCTCACCACCTGGCAGGGGAAGGGGTCCTGGTACGCAGTATTTT
TRBJ1-1 TRBV6-5 . few CASYRSTEAFF TGTGCCAGCTATCGAAGCACTGAAGCTTTCTTT
TRBJ2-7 TRBV18 TRBD2 few CASSPPTSGDYEQYF TGTGCCAGCTCACCACCCACTAGCGGAGACTACGAGCAGTACTTC
TRBJ1-1 TRBV9 . . CASSVAGENTEAFF TGTGCCAGCAGCGTAGCGGGGGAGAACACTGAAGCTTTCTTT
TRBJ1-5 TRBV2 TRBD1 . CASSESRGTGGLQPQHF TGTGCCAGCAGTGAAAGTCGCGGGACAGGGGGCTTGCAGCCCCAGCATTTT
TRBJ1-1 TRBV4-3 . . CASSPDSGNTEAFF TGCGCCAGCAGCCCGGACTCTGGGAACACTGAAGCTTTCTTT
TRBJ1-3 TRBV5-1 . . CASSSGLTSGNTIYF TGCGCCAGCAGCTCTGGGTTGACCTCTGGAAACACCATATATTTT
TRBJ2-3 TRBV5-4 TRBD2 . CASSPLGLAGVRSSDTQYF TGTGCCAGCAGCCCACTGGGACTAGCGGGAGTCAGGTCAAGTGATACGCAGTATTTT
TRBJ1-5 TRBV19 . . CASSIEGVSHQPQHF TGTGCCAGTAGTATAGAGGGGGTCTCCCATCAGCCCCAGCATTTT
TRBJ1-4 TRBV7-9 . . CASSLTQVSNEKLFF TGTGCCAGCAGCTTAACGCAGGTTTCTAATGAAAAACTGTTTTTT
TRBJ2-5 TRBV27 . . CASSLSRRTAQETQYF TGTGCCAGCAGTTTATCCCGTAGGACAGCCCAAGAGACCCAGTACTTC
TRBJ2-1 TRBV4-1 TRBD1 . CASSQAGQATNEQFF TGCGCCAGCAGCCAAGCGGGACAGGCGACCAATGAGCAGTTCTTC
TRBJ2-7 TRBV9 TRBD2 . CASSVGGLAAYEQYF TGTGCCAGCAGCGTAGGAGGGCTAGCGGCCTACGAGCAGTACTTC
TRBJ2-5 TRBV27 . . CASSRAGPQQETQYF TGTGCCAGCAGTCGGGCGGGACCGCAGCAAGAGACCCAGTACTTC
TRBJ2-2 TRBV2 . . CASRGPPNTGELFF TGTGCCAGCAGGGGGCCGCCGAACACCGGGGAGCTGTTTTTT
TRBJ2-3 TRBV19 TRBD2 . CASTGLAGVPDTQYF TGTGCCAGCACGGGACTAGCGGGAGTACCAGATACGCAGTATTTT
TRBJ2-5 TRBV4-1 . . CASSQVDFQETQYF TGCGCCAGCAGCCAAGTAGACTTCCAAGAGACCCAGTACTTC
TRBJ1-2 TRBV28 . . CASSFPDGNYGYTF TGTGCCAGCAGTTTCCCGGACGGAAACTATGGCTACACCTTC
TRBJ2-2 TRBV2 . . CASSSDRNTGELFF TGTGCCAGCAGTTCCGACAGGAACACCGGGGAGCTGTTTTTT
TRBJ2-1 TRBV11-3 . . CASSKVPYNEQFF TGTGCCAGCAGCAAGGTCCCCTACAATGAGCAGTTCTTC
TRBJ2-7 TRBV11-2 . . CASSLDLQGPLRSYEQYF TGTGCCAGCAGCTTAGATCTCCAGGGGCCTCTAAGGTCCTACGAGCAGTACTTC
TRBJ2-7 TRBV2 TRBD1 once CASRGDRAHEQYF TGTGCCAGCAGAGGGGACAGGGCCCACGAGCAGTACTTC
TRBJ1-1 TRBV30 . . CAWGGDQLDEAFF TGTGCCTGGGGGGGAGACCAGTTGGATGAAGCTTTCTTT
TRBJ2-1 TRBV11-2 TRBD2 . CASSQTSGSSHEQFF TGTGCCAGCAGCCAGACTAGCGGGAGCTCGCATGAGCAGTTCTTC
TRBJ2-7 TRBV5-1 . . CASNQGPTTYEQYF TGCGCCAGCAACCAGGGACCAACCACCTACGAGCAGTACTTC
TRBJ1-2 TRBV5-4 TRBD1 . CASTGGDRGNYGYTF TGTGCCAGCACCGGCGGGGACAGGGGGAACTATGGCTACACCTTC
TRBJ1-4 TRBV5-1 . . CASSPGPTGTNEKLFF TGCGCCAGCAGCCCGGGGCCGACAGGAACTAATGAAAAACTGTTTTTT
TRBJ1-6 TRBV6-1 . . CASSDPQGSSYNSPLHF TGTGCCAGCAGTGACCCCCAGGGATCCTCCTATAATTCACCCCTCCACTTT
TRBJ2-3 TRBV11-3 . . CASSPSGRGTDTQYF TGTGCCAGCAGCCCGTCTGGTAGGGGCACAGATACGCAGTATTTT
TRBJ1-1 TRBV7-9 . once CASSLRQPNTEAFF TGTGCCAGCAGCCTCCGACAGCCGAACACTGAAGCTTTCTTT
TRBJ2-1 TRBV10-2 . few CAIMDSYNEQFF TGCGCCATCATGGACTCCTACAATGAGCAGTTCTTC